One sample yielded the 9 T cell receptor beta chains listed below, sequenced in a study of beta chain features in type 1 diabetes (dated by TCRdb to 2016 to 2019). Library preparation used the immunoSEQ multiplex PCR assay. The entire amount of isolated RNA was reverse transcribed using the High Capacity cDNA Reverse Transcription Kit, so the sequenced TCRB transcripts were expressed ones. As stored in TCRdb, this immuneACCESS dataset retains in-frame rearrangements with V and J assigned. A fraction of the clones does not appear; measured against another copy, unresolved V genes explain less than half of the discrepancy, and the remainder lacks a known reason. Present in this sample are more than 250,000 clones, around 21% of which were seen just once. The ten largest clones capture less than 0.03% of the sample. The paper as a whole reports these results and caveats: In all four CD4+ subsets, TCRB CDR3 length was moderately but significantly shorter in type 1 diabetes patients.

Their antigens are not known. Sequencing input: naive CD4+ T cells from blood. The cell subset or site label on this specimen signifies: true naive CD4+ T cells. The receptors shown here come from a woman aged 35 to 49 with type 1 diabetes.

This clone appeared a single time. The chain combines TRBV30 with TRBJ2-7, with D maybe TRBD1 (5 bases). Trimming removed 5 bases from V and 3 bases from J, with 8 bases in between. CDR1 and CDR2 (germline): GTSNPN, SVGIG (reference sequence). This CDR3 has 11 amino acids. The DNA of the CDR3 is TGTGCCTGGTGTCAGGGCTACGAGCAGTACTTC. As protein: CAWCQGYEQYF.

The gene calls are TRBV2 and TRBJ1-1, with D unclear. Trimming pared 5 bases from V and 0 bases from J, leaving 4 bases between. CDR3 length: 12 residues. Germline V CDR1 and CDR2: SNHLY, FYNNEI. Written as DNA, the CDR3 is TGTGCCAGCAGTATATTGAACACTGAAGCTTTCTTT. Translation gives CASSILNTEAFF. The complete variable domain, with remaining parts taken from reference TRBV2 and TRBJ1-1, reads EPEVTQTPSHQVTQMGQEVILRCVPISNHLYFYWYRQILGQKVEFLVSFYNNEISEKSEIFDDQFSVERPDGSNFTLKIRSTKLEDSAMYFCASSILNTEAFFGQGTRLTVV.

In this sample, this clone turned up a few times. The chain combines TRBV7-2 with TRBJ2-1; 7 bases map to TRBD2. There are 16 residues in the CDR3. Germline V lookup: CDR1 SGHTA, CDR2 FQGNSA. J was trimmed by 0 bases and V by 1 base; bases with no gene match: 3. The CDR3 nucleotides read TGTGCCAGCAGCTTAGAGGGCGGGAGCTCCTACAATGAGCAGTTCTTC. It translates to CASSLEGGSSYNEQFF.

This clone was seen more than once but under ten times. V is TRBV2 and J is TRBJ2-1, with 9 bases fitting TRBD1. The CDR3 contains 15 residues. Germline CDR1 and CDR2: SNHLY and FYNNEI. The V segment lost 6 bases and the J segment 8 bases; nucleotides outside the gene matches: 11. CDR3 in DNA: TGTGCCAGCAGGCAATCCGGGACAGGGATCGATGAGCAGTTCTTC. Amino acid sequence: CASRQSGTGIDEQFF. The variable domain in full, completed from reference TRBV2 and TRBJ2-1, reads EPEVTQTPSHQVTQMGQEVILRCVPISNHLYFYWYRQILGQKVEFLVSFYNNEISEKSEIFDDQFSVERPDGSNFTLKIRSTKLEDSAMYFCASRQSGTGIDEQFFGPGTRLTVL.

This clone was counted between two and nine times. The CDR3 loop is CASSPPEVGGVQGGELFF. Written as DNA, the CDR3 is TGTGCCAGCAGTCCTCCCGAGGTTGGGGGCGTGCAGGGCGGGGAGCTGTTTTTT. This chain connects TRBV28 to TRBJ2-2, with D perhaps TRBD1 (6 bases). V was shortened by 5 bases and J by 7 bases, with 26 bases between the two germline ends. This CDR3 region has 18 residues. CDR1 and CDR2 (germline): MDHEN, SYDVKM.

The genes are TRBV20-1 and TRBJ2-5; the D is unclear. The V end lost 5 bases, the J end lost 7 bases, and 8 bases lay between the germline ends. This CDR3 is built from 10 residues. Germline values: CDR1 DFQATT, CDR2 SNEGSKA (reference sequence). CDR3 in amino acids: CSAFEATQYF. As DNA, the CDR3 is TGCAGTGCTTTTGAGGCGACCCAGTACTTC.

The chain employs TRBV29-1 and TRBJ2-5; 7 bases fit TRBD1. CDR3 size: 13 residues. From germline, CDR1 is SQVTM and CDR2 ANQGSEA. Trimming cost V 5 bases and J 1 base; bases outside gene matches: 4. CDR3 in DNA: TGCAGCGTTCGGGACAGCTTCCAAGAGACCCAGTACTTC. It codes for CSVRDSFQETQYF. Drawing the rest from reference TRBV29-1 and TRBJ2-5, the complete variable domain is SAVISQKPSRDICQRGTSLTIQCQVDSQVTMMFWYRQQPGQSLTLIATANQGSEATYESGFVIDKFPISRPNLTFSTLTVSNMSPEDSSIYLCSVRDSFQETQYFGPGTRLLVL.

The table lists this clone with a few counts. The chain employs TRBV5-1 and TRBJ2-7, with TRBD2 as a possible D gene (5 bases). There are 14 residues in the CDR3. V lost 4 bases and J lost 0, with 11 bases in between. The V gene's germline CDR1 is SGHRS and CDR2 YFSETQ. DNA of the CDR3: TGCGCCAGCAGCCGAAGGACTGTCTCCTACGAGCAGTACTTC. Protein: CASSRRTVSYEQYF.

This clone came up a few times. The V call is TRBV6-5, the J call TRBJ2-1, with D tentatively TRBD2 (6 bases). V dropped 11 bases and J dropped 7 bases, with 21 bases sitting between them. From germline, CDR1 is MNHEY and CDR2 SVGAGI. There are 14 residues in the CDR3. The CDR3 reads CASRSREARNEQFF. The CDR3 bases are TGTGCCTCAAGATCGCGGGAAGCAAGAAATGAGCAGTTCTTC.